A single sample gave rise to the 14 T cell receptor beta chains below, sequenced in a study of blood T cell repertoires in COVID-19. Only in-frame clones appear in the TCRdb table, and some are missing; sequencing was by immunoSEQ multiplex PCR. The sample shows about 160,000 clones, about 80% of them seen only once. The sequenced sample was PBMCs or T cells enriched from blood (not recorded which). All receptors come from a woman aged 55-70 years who had recovered from COVID-19.

The V call is TRBV12-3 or TRBV12-4, the J call TRBJ2-5, with TRBD1 as a possible D gene (5 bases). V lost 2 bases to trimming and J lost 4 bases, with 5 bases between them. The CDR3 length is 12 residues. CDR3 nucleotide sequence: TGTGCCAGCAGTTTAAGGGGAGAGACCCAGTACTTC. Its translation: CASSLRGETQYF.

With regard to this clone: Other DNA sequences in the sample encode the same CDR3. The CDR3 bases are TGTGCCAGCAGCCAGGGACAGGGCGACTCACCCCTCCACTTT. Protein product: CASSQGQGDSPLHF. The chain is built from TRBV3-1 (or the pseudogene TRBV3-2) and TRBJ1-6, with TRBD1 identical over 9 bases. Trimming at V came to 3 bases and at J to 10 bases, leaving 4 bases not matched to a gene. There are 14 residues in the CDR3. CDR1 is LGHDT and CDR2 is YNNKEL in the germline V gene (reference sequence).

The rearrangement uses TRBV6-1 and TRBJ1-1; possible D gene TRBD1, 6 bases. V was cut by 5 bases and J by 3 bases, with 10 bases left in between. The germline V gene has CDR1 MNHNS and CDR2 SASEGT. This CDR3 is built from 13 residues. The DNA of the CDR3 is TGTGCCAGCAGTTGGGAGGGGGACACTGAAGCTTTCTTT. Residues: CASSWEGDTEAFF.

The rearrangement links TRBV24-1 to TRBJ2-7, with 7 bases identical to TRBD2. This CDR3 spans 14 amino acids. Germline assignment: CDR1 KGHDR and CDR2 SFDVKD. V shed 0 bases, J shed 6 bases, and the junction held 4 bases outside the gene matches. In DNA form, the CDR3 reads TGTGCCACCAGTGATTTGGGGGGGGTGGGCGAGCAGTACTTC. This sequence encodes CATSDLGGVGEQYF.

This chain links TRBV4-1 with TRBJ1-1; weak D call: TRBD1 (5 bases). CDR1 and CDR2 from the germline V gene are MGHRA and YSYEKL. There are 13 residues in the CDR3. V shed 5 bases and J shed 1 base, with 8 bases lying between them. DNA of the CDR3: TGCGCCAGCAGCTCCGACAGGAACACTGAAGCTTTCTTT. It translates to CASSSDRNTEAFF.

The rearrangement joins TRBV10-3 to TRBJ2-5; TRBD2 matches at 12 bases. The CDR3 loop spans 18 amino acids. Trimming removed 4 bases from V and 4 bases from J; junction bases left unmatched: 13. Germline V gene sequence: CDR1 ENHRY, CDR2 SYGVKD. The CDR3 reads CAISGAPSGGAPAETQYF. DNA of the CDR3: TGTGCCATCAGTGGGGCCCCTAGCGGGGGGGCCCCGGCAGAGACCCAGTACTTC.

This clone was detected only a few times. V gene TRBV6-4 combines with J gene TRBJ2-2, with 10 bases lining up with TRBD2. This CDR3 contains 15 residues. CDR1 and CDR2 from the germline V gene are MRHNA and SNTAGT. J gave up 7 bases and V 2 bases, and 4 bases lay outside the gene matches. The CDR3 DNA reads TGTGCCAGCAGTGACGGCACTAGCGGGAACGGGGAGCTGTTTTTT. Residues: CASSDGTSGNGELFF.

This clone was seen a single time. This CDR3 is CASSVQGSGTDTQYF. The CDR3 bases are TGTGCCAGCAGCGTTCAGGGGTCAGGCACAGATACGCAGTATTTT. The chain carries TRBV9 and TRBJ2-3; weak D call: TRBD1 (6 bases). V gave up 2 bases and J gave up 1 base, with 11 bases separating them. Germline V gives CDR1 SGDLS, CDR2 YYNGEE. There are 15 residues in the CDR3. Based on the CDR3 plus reference TRBV9 and TRBJ2-3, the full variable domain is DSGVTQTPKHLITATGQRVTLRCSPRSGDLSVYWYQQSLDQGLQFLIQYYNGEERAKGNILERFSAQQFPDLHSELNLSSLELGDSALYFCASSVQGSGTDTQYFGPGTRLTVL.

The chain combines TRBV11-2 with TRBJ1-3; D unclear. Germline V CDR1 and CDR2: SGHAT, FQNNGV. The CDR3 is made up of 13 amino acids. Trimming stripped 1 base from V and 9 bases from J, with 10 bases between. This CDR3 reads CASSLGSQRTIYF. In DNA, the CDR3 is TGTGCCAGCAGCTTAGGCAGCCAGCGCACCATATATTTT. Full variable domain (outside the CDR3, taken from reference TRBV11-2 and TRBJ1-3): EAGVAQSPRYKIIEKRQSVAFWCNPISGHATLYWYQQILGQGPKLLIQFQNNGVVDDSQLPKDRFSAERLKGVDSTLKIQPAKLEDSAVYLCASSLGSQRTIYFGEGSWLTVV.

This clone was detected ten times or more. The chain carries TRBV27 and TRBJ1-6; D unresolved. The CDR3 consists of 16 residues. Germline V gene lookup returns CDR1 MNHEY and CDR2 SMNVEV (reference sequence). V dropped 3 bases and J dropped 6 bases, with 15 bases sitting between them. CDR3 nucleotide sequence: TGTGCCAGCAGTTTCTACACCGGGGTGTTTAATTCACCCCTCCACTTT. It translates to CASSFYTGVFNSPLHF.

The chain combines TRBV29-1 with TRBJ1-1, with 12 bases that match TRBD1. CDR3 length: 15 residues. With 5 bases clipped from V and 4 bases from J, the junction kept 8 bases outside the gene matches. Germline V CDR1 and CDR2: SQVTM, ANQGSEA. The CDR3 loop is CSVPRRDRGPTEAFF. The DNA for the CDR3 is TGCAGCGTTCCCCGCAGGGACAGGGGGCCCACTGAAGCTTTCTTT.

The V call is TRBV5-5, the J call TRBJ2-1, with TRBD2 identical over 13 bases. CDR3 length: 19 amino acids. The ends lost 4 bases at V and 2 bases at J; junction bases unmatched: 12. Germline CDR1 and CDR2: SGHKS and YYEKEE (reference sequence). The CDR3 loop is CASSPLALAGGLPYNEQFF. In DNA form, the CDR3 reads TGTGCCAGCAGCCCCCTGGCACTAGCGGGGGGGCTTCCCTACAATGAGCAGTTCTTC.

This chain uses TRBV11-2 with TRBJ2-7, with 9 bases matching TRBD2. The CDR3 is 16 amino acids. Germline loops: CDR1 SGHAT, CDR2 FQNNGV. J was trimmed by 2 bases and V by 3 bases; bases with no gene match: 8. The CDR3 DNA sequence: TGTGCCAGCAGCTTTGGGCTAGCGGGGATCCCCTACGAGCAGTACTTC. This sequence encodes CASSFGLAGIPYEQYF.

The chain combines TRBV19 with TRBJ1-1; D remains unclear. Germline V gene sequence: CDR1 LNHDA, CDR2 SQIVND (reference sequence). The CDR3 contains 13 residues. V lost 7 bases and J 0 bases, leaving 9 bases between the germline ends. The CDR3: CASKEGLNTEAFF. The CDR3 coding sequence is TGTGCCAGTAAGGAGGGATTGAACACTGAAGCTTTCTTT. The entire variable domain, with the rest obtained from reference TRBV19 and TRBJ1-1, is as follows: DGGITQSPKYLFRKEGQNVTLSCEQNLNHDAMYWYRQDPGQGLRLIYYSQIVNDFQKGDIAEGYSVSREKKESFPLTVTSAQKNPTAFYLCASKEGLNTEAFFGQGTRLTVV.